This T cell receptor (beta chain) derives from a study of shared clonotypes between healthy human individuals. CDR1 is PRHDT and CDR2 is FYEKMQ in the germline V gene (reference sequence). V was pared by 0 bases and J by 4 bases, with 16 bases between. This CDR3 is built from 16 residues. TCRdb's table, derived via immunoSEQ multiplex PCR, lists solely in-frame clones and lacks some. The sample yields approximately 530,000 clones, about 96% seen once. Among the donors, all were Caucasian adults who lived in Nashville, Tennessee. Splitting the CD4+ cells yielded a CD45RA+ naive subset and a CD45RA-negative memory subset.

The V and J genes are TRBV13 and TRBJ2-7; either TRBD1 or TRBD2 may fit D (5 bases each). Specimen: naive CD4+ T cells sorted from blood. Subset: CD45RA+ positively selected. The TCR originated in a woman aged 25 to 39 in good health. The CDR3 region is CASSLGGTVVSYEQYF. The CDR3 coding sequence is TGTGCCAGCAGCTTAGGGGGGACGGTGGTTTCTTACGAGCAGTACTTC.